The rows below give T cell receptor beta chains drawn from one sample of a study of T cells in Graves' hyperthyroidism and ophthalmopathy. TCRdb redid the calling of the multiplex PCR reads with MiXCR, one entry per CDR3 protein. Counted here are 550,000 to 800,000 distinct CDR3 sequences, 17% occurring once; the ten biggest clones make up roughly a sixth. The sample consisted of blood. The receptors derive from a middle-aged man with Graves' hyperthyroidism. Both conserved end residues are part of each CDR3. Fields, in order: V gene, clone size, D gene, J gene, CDR3 DNA, CDR3 protein. A D gene is named only where the DNA matches it firmly. Rows may omit the clone size; those that give it use once, few, many or a size class.

TRBV28	many	.	TRBJ1-2	TGTGCCATCTCCGGGACAAGATCCTTCTACACCTTC	CAISGTRSFYTF
TRBV12-3/TRBV12-4	many	TRBD2	TRBJ2-5	TGTGCCAGCAGTTTAGCCGGAGTAGCGGGAGGGATGGAGACCCAGTACTTC	CASSLAGVAGGMETQYF
TRBV6-2/TRBV6-3	.	TRBD2	TRBJ2-7	TGTGCCAGCAGTTCCCACAGTAGCGGGAGCTCCTACGAGCAGTACTTC	CASSSHSSGSSYEQYF
TRBV24-1	few	TRBD2	TRBJ2-1	TGTGCCACCAGTGATTGGGATAGCGGGAGGGCCTACAATGAGCAGTTCTTC	CATSDWDSGRAYNEQFF
TRBV3-1	many	.	TRBJ1-2	TGTGCCAGCAGCCAAGATCCGCGAACTATGGGCTACACCTTC	CASSQDPRTMGYTF
TRBV2	many	.	TRBJ1-3	TGTGCCAGCAAGTGGGACTCTGGAAACACCATATATTTT	CASKWDSGNTIYF
TRBV10-3	many	.	TRBJ2-7	TGTGCCATCAGTAGCGGACGGGCCTACGAGCAGTACTTC	CAISSGRAYEQYF
TRBV30	many	.	TRBJ1-6	TGTGCCTGGAGTGTTACAGATTTTAATTCACCCCTCCACTTT	CAWSVTDFNSPLHF
TRBV12-3/TRBV12-4	many	.	TRBJ1-6	TGTGCCAGCAGTTTACAGGGAAGATGGAATTCACCCCTCCACTTT	CASSLQGRWNSPLHF
TRBV10-3	many	TRBD2	TRBJ2-4	TGTGCCATCAGTGGGGGAGGGGAGGATAACGCCAAAAACATTCAGTACTTC	CAISGGGEDNAKNIQYF
TRBV28	many	.	TRBJ1-1	TGTGCCAGCAGGCTGACAGGCCAAAGGAACACTGAAGCTTTCTTT	CASRLTGQRNTEAFF
TRBV6-1	.	.	TRBJ2-1	TGTGCCAGCAAACCCGGGCTAGGGGATCATGAGCAGTTCTTC	CASKPGLGDHEQFF
TRBV7-2	.	.	TRBJ2-5	TGTGCCAGCAGCTTTGGATTGGGAGTGGAGACCCAGTACTTC	CASSFGLGVETQYF
TRBV6-4	.	.	TRBJ2-1	TGTGCCAGCAGTGACTCCAGAAGCTCCTACAATGAGCAGTTCTTC	CASSDSRSSYNEQFF
TRBV9	many	.	TRBJ2-2	TGTGCCAGCAGCGCGACAGGCTGGACCACCGGGGAGCTGTTTTTT	CASSATGWTTGELFF
TRBV6-2/TRBV6-3	few	TRBD2	TRBJ2-7	TGTGCCAGCAGTTACTCGAAAATAGCGGGAGACTACGAGCAGTACTTC	CASSYSKIAGDYEQYF
TRBV28	few	.	TRBJ1-5	TGTGCCAGCAATCTAAACTCGGGGTTTCATCAGCCCCAGCATTTT	CASNLNSGFHQPQHF
TRBV28	many	.	TRBJ1-2	TGTGCCAGCAGGGGACTGATCTATGGCTACACCTTC	CASRGLIYGYTF
TRBV5-1	few	.	TRBJ2-1	TGCGCCAGCAGCTTCGGACAGGGAGGGTCGTCCAATGAGCAGTTCTTC	CASSFGQGGSSNEQFF
TRBV27	many	TRBD2	TRBJ2-6	TGTGCCAGCAGTTTAAGGGGCGGGAGCTCTGGGGCCAACGTCCTGACTTTC	CASSLRGGSSGANVLTF
TRBV24-1	.	.	TRBJ2-1	TGTGCCACTTCGGGCGAGCGGGACATGATAAATGAGCAGTTCTTC	CATSGERDMINEQFF
TRBV19	.	TRBD1	TRBJ1-3	TGTGCCAGTAGCCAAACCGGGACAGGGATAAGCTCTGGAAACACCATATATTTT	CASSQTGTGISSGNTIYF
TRBV9	.	TRBD2	TRBJ2-7	TGTGCCAGCAGCGATAGCGGGAGGGCCGGCGAGCAGTACTTC	CASSDSGRAGEQYF
TRBV19	few	.	TRBJ2-1	TGTGCCAGTAGTAGAAGTCTCCGAGATAATGAGCAGTTCTTC	CASSRSLRDNEQFF
TRBV13	.	TRBD1	TRBJ1-1	TGTGCCAGCAGTCCTACAGGGGACTTGAACACTGAAGCTTTCTTT	CASSPTGDLNTEAFF
TRBV7-2	many	.	TRBJ2-7	TGTGCCAGCAGCCGTTATAGGGCCTCCTACGAGCAGTACTTC	CASSRYRASYEQYF
TRBV19	.	TRBD1	TRBJ2-1	TGTGCCAGTAGTCGTAGGGGACAGGGATTGATCAGCTCCTACAATGAGCAGTTCTTC	CASSRRGQGLISSYNEQFF
TRBV19	.	.	TRBJ1-2	TGTGCCAGTAGTATTGGAACAGAACCCTATTATGGCTACACCTTC	CASSIGTEPYYGYTF
TRBV29-1	.	TRBD2	TRBJ2-1	TGCAGCGTCCAAACGACTAGCGGGCTTCATGAGCAGTCCTTC	CSVQTTSGLHEQSF
TRBV6-2/TRBV6-3	few	.	TRBJ2-7	TGTGCCAGCAGAACTCATGGGGGATACGAGCAGTACTTC	CASRTHGGYEQYF
TRBV12-3/TRBV12-4	many	TRBD1	TRBJ1-5	TGTGCCAGCAGTTCCACCATGACAGGGATGGAGGGATATCAGCCCCAGCATTTT	CASSSTMTGMEGYQPQHF
TRBV28	many	.	TRBJ1-1	TGTGCCAGCAGTCCCCGAACAGAGAGGAACACTGAAGCTTTCTTT	CASSPRTERNTEAFF
TRBV27	many	TRBD1	TRBJ2-7	TGTGCCAGCAGTATACCGGGACAGGGTTCCTACGAGCAGTACTTC	CASSIPGQGSYEQYF
TRBV6-6	.	.	TRBJ1-1	TGTGCCAGCAGTTACCCGGGACGCCGCTATGAAGCTTTCTTT	CASSYPGRRYEAFF
TRBV28	.	.	TRBJ1-2	TGTGCCAGCATAGCAGGGGTGGAAGATGGCTACACCTTC	CASIAGVEDGYTF
TRBV30	.	TRBD2	TRBJ2-1	TGTGCCTGGGAGGGGACTAGCGGGAGACGTGGTGAGCAGTTCTTC	CAWEGTSGRRGEQFF
TRBV20-1	few	.	TRBJ2-7	TGCAGTGCCCGGACAATCCAGAGTGGGGCATACGAGCAGTACTTC	CSARTIQSGAYEQYF
TRBV12-3/TRBV12-4	few	.	TRBJ2-5	TGTGCCAGCACCTACACTCGGGGGCCAGAGACCCAGTGCTTC	CASTYTRGPETQCF
TRBV11-1	few	.	TRBJ1-2	TGTGCCAGCAGCTTAACGACAGATTACTATGGCTACACCTTC	CASSLTTDYYGYTF
TRBV7-8	many	TRBD1	TRBJ2-1	TGTGCCAGCAGCATGAGGACAGGGCTCTACAATGAGCAGTTCTTC	CASSMRTGLYNEQFF
TRBV28	few	.	TRBJ1-6	TGTGCCAGCAGTCTTGATCCCTATTCACCCCTCCACTTT	CASSLDPYSPLHF
TRBV20-1	.	.	TRBJ2-7	TGCAGTGCTAGAGACAGGACCTCATACGAGCAGTACTTC	CSARDRTSYEQYF
TRBV28	few	TRBD2	TRBJ2-2	TGTGCCAGCAGTCTAGCGGGGAGTGGCACCGGGGAGCTGTTTTTT	CASSLAGSGTGELFF
TRBV6-5	many	TRBD1	TRBJ2-7	TGTGCCAGCAGTTACGGTGGGACAGGGGGCGAGCAGTACTTC	CASSYGGTGGEQYF
TRBV2	many	TRBD1	TRBJ1-3	TGTGCCAGCAGTTTGGACAGGGTTGGAAACACCATATATTTT	CASSLDRVGNTIYF
TRBV28	many	TRBD2	TRBJ2-7	TGTGCCAGCAGATGGGAGCGGGGAGCCTACGAGCAGTACTTC	CASRWERGAYEQYF
TRBV7-2	many	TRBD2	TRBJ2-7	TGTGCCAGCAGCCCACGACCCGGGACTAGCGGGAGAAACGAGCAGTACTTC	CASSPRPGTSGRNEQYF
TRBV27	many	TRBD1	TRBJ2-7	TGTGCCAGCAGTATCCGGGACAGACTCTACGAGCAGTACTTC	CASSIRDRLYEQYF
TRBV24-1	.	TRBD1	TRBJ2-3	TGTGCCACCACCGATCCCCGACAGGGGGGTGATACGCAGTATTTT	CATTDPRQGGDTQYF
TRBV11-2	many	.	TRBJ1-2	TGTGCCAGCAGCTACGAGGTATATGGCTACACCTTC	CASSYEVYGYTF
TRBV14	few	TRBD2	TRBJ2-7	TGTGCCAGCAGCCGGCGAGGAACTAGCGCGATTCTCTCCTACGAGCAGTACTTC	CASSRRGTSAILSYEQYF
TRBV30	many	.	TRBJ1-1	TGTGCCTGGAGCCGACAGCTGAACACTGAAGCTTTCTTT	CAWSRQLNTEAFF
TRBV9	few	.	TRBJ2-1	TGTGCCAGCAGCGTAGAGTGGAATGAGCAGTTCTTC	CASSVEWNEQFF
TRBV7-3	many	.	TRBJ2-2	TGTGCCAGCAGCCCCCCCCGGGCGGGACCCGGGGAGCTGTTTTTT	CASSPPRAGPGELFF